The clone carrying this T cell receptor (beta chain) has ten or more counts. The data stem from a study of T cells in Graves' hyperthyroidism and ophthalmopathy. CDR1 and CDR2 from the germline V gene are SGHTA and FQGNSA. The CDR3 length is 14 residues. The trim removed 5 bases at V and 2 bases at J, leaving 6 bases unmatched. RNA transcripts served as the template for amplifying TCR beta CDR3 regions. When the TCR CDR3 underwent first-round RT-PCR, the HTBI primer set was used. MiXCR, run by TCRdb on the multiplex PCR reads, gives a single entry per CDR3 protein. The sample records fewer than 650,000 distinct CDR3 sequences, around 14% being singletons. Diagnosis of hyperthyroidism was new in patients aged 18 to 65, and its duration was under 2 months.

The sample consisted of blood. The origin of this receptor is a young woman with Graves' hyperthyroidism that later progressed to Graves' ophthalmopathy. This chain links TRBV7-2 with TRBJ2-7; 7 bases line up with TRBD2. In nucleotides, the CDR3 is TGTGCCAGCAGCCCCCGGGGGGACCCCTACGAGCAGTACTTC. As protein: CASSPRGDPYEQYF.